These 24 T cell receptor beta chains share one sample of origin, sequenced in a study of T cells in Graves' hyperthyroidism and ophthalmopathy. The CDR3 regions of TCR beta were amplified from RNA transcripts. HTBI primers were the set used in a first-round RT-PCR of the TCR CDR3. MiXCR was run by TCRdb on the multiplex PCR reads, yielding one entry per CDR3 protein. Among 500,000 to 600,000 distinct CDR3 sequences listed, around 46% were seen once. The sequencing input was peripheral blood or thyroid tissue (not recorded which). These receptors were obtained from a woman in her late teens or twenties with Graves' hyperthyroidism.

Ten or more counts support this clonotype. The chain links TRBV30 to TRBJ1-1; TRBD1 matches 11 bases. CDR1 GTSNPN and CDR2 SVGIG come from the germline V gene (reference sequence). This CDR3 region has 16 residues. V lost 1 base and J lost 3; bases outside the gene matches: 7. The chain's CDR3 is CAWSGGQGASDTEAFF. As DNA, the CDR3 is TGTGCCTGGAGTGGCGGACAGGGGGCATCGGACACTGAAGCTTTCTTT.

This clonotype was observed at least ten times. The rearrangement joins TRBV12-3 or TRBV12-4 to TRBJ1-1; no clear D gene. Between the trimmed V and J ends, which lost 6 bases and 0 bases, there was a span of 8 bases. The CDR3 covers 13 residues. The CDR3 nucleotides read TGTGCCAGCAGCTTAAGTGTGAACACTGAAGCTTTCTTT. It translates to CASSLSVNTEAFF.

The rearrangement links TRBV29-1 to TRBJ1-1; D is uncertain. This CDR3 comprises 15 residues. CDR1 and CDR2 (germline): SQVTM, ANQGSEA. V lost 0 bases and J 5 bases, leaving 16 bases between the germline ends. CDR3 loop: CSVEDFRVPGTEAFF. The CDR3 nucleotides are TGCAGCGTTGAAGATTTTCGGGTGCCCGGGACTGAAGCTTTCTTT.

This clonotype occurred many times. The chain uses TRBV9 and TRBJ1-4, with D maybe TRBD1 (5 bases). V was shortened by 0 bases and J by 5 bases, with 11 bases between the two germline ends. Germline CDR1 and CDR2: SGDLS and YYNGEE. This CDR3 spans 15 amino acids. Here the CDR3 DNA reads TGTGCCAGCAGCGTAGAAGCTGGGGGAAATGAAAAACTGTTTTTT. It specifies CASSVEAGGNEKLFF.

This clonotype was picked up a small number of times. The chain carries TRBV2 and TRBJ2-7; 8 bases agree with TRBD2. Germline CDR1 SNHLY, CDR2 FYNNEI. The CDR3 loop spans 13 amino acids. Unmatched junction bases numbered 5, after V lost 7 bases and J lost 3 bases. This CDR3 is CASKIAGNYEQYF. Written as DNA, the CDR3 is TGTGCCAGCAAGATAGCGGGAAACTACGAGCAGTACTTC.

CDR3 nucleotides: TGTGCCAGCAGCGTAGTATTAGCGGGTCCCTCCTACAATGAGCAGTACTTC. This encodes CASSVVLAGPSYNEQYF. V usage is TRBV9 and J usage is TRBJ2-7; 7 bases are a match to TRBD2. The germline V gene encodes CDR1 SGDLS and CDR2 YYNGEE. V trimming: 0 bases; J trimming: 7 bases; junction bases outside the gene matches: 16. CDR3 length: 17 amino acids.

The table lists this clonotype with many counts. J is TRBJ2-7 and V is TRBV6-5; D perhaps matches TRBD2 (5 bases). Trimming shortened V by 6 bases and J by 5 bases, and 14 bases separated the two germline ends. Germline CDR1 reads MNHEY; CDR2 reads SVGAGI. The CDR3 covers 13 residues. CDR3 DNA sequence: TGTGCCAGCAGCCTTCTAGCTAGCCACGAGCAGTACTTC. Amino acid sequence: CASSLLASHEQYF.

This clonotype appeared many times. The rearrangement links TRBV4-1 to TRBJ1-2; D possibly corresponds to TRBD1 (5 bases). The CDR3 contains 13 residues. Germline CDR1 reads MGHRA; CDR2 reads YSYEKL. V lost 2 bases to trimming and J lost 8 bases, with 12 bases between them. CDR3 region: CASSQWGVDGYTF. The CDR3 nucleotides are TGCGCCAGCAGCCAATGGGGGGTAGACGGCTACACCTTC.

This clonotype appeared once. The rearrangement joins TRBV7-8 to TRBJ2-7; possibly TRBD2 for D (6 bases). CDR1 and CDR2 (germline): SGHVS, FQNEAQ. The CDR3 is made up of 15 amino acids. Trimming stripped 5 bases from V and 5 bases from J, with 19 bases between. The CDR3 loop is CASSPDTGRDDEQYF. CDR3 nucleotide sequence: TGTGCCAGCAGCCCTGACACCGGGAGAGATGACGAGCAGTACTTC.

This clonotype occurred many times. The chain combines TRBV7-9 with TRBJ2-7; D is perhaps TRBD2 (6 bases). This CDR3 has 18 amino acids. V was cut by 0 bases and J by 2 bases, with 20 bases left in between. CDR1 and CDR2 from the germline V gene are SEHNR and FQNEAQ (reference sequence). The CDR3 coding sequence is TGTGCCAGCAGCTTAGCCAGTTTTTGGCGGGAAACAACCTACGAGCAGTACTTC. It codes for CASSLASFWRETTYEQYF.

DNA for the CDR3: TGTGCCAGCAGTTATTTGCGGGAATACGAGCAGTACTTC. Amino acid sequence: CASSYLREYEQYF. The chain employs TRBV6-6 and TRBJ2-7; D possibly corresponds to TRBD2 (6 bases). The CDR3 runs 13 residues. V shed 3 bases and J shed 4 bases, with 10 bases lying between them. CDR1 and CDR2 from the germline V gene are MNHNY and SVGAGI (reference sequence).

J is TRBJ1-3 and V is TRBV10-3; no clear D. The CDR3 runs to 16 residues. Trimming shortened V by 3 bases and J by 0 bases, and 12 bases separated the two germline ends. The germline CDR1 and CDR2 sequences are ENHRY and SYGVKD. The CDR3 is CAISEVMLYSGNTIYF. CDR3 DNA: TGTGCCATCAGTGAAGTCATGCTTTACTCTGGAAACACCATATATTTT.

This clonotype was counted at least ten times. The V and J genes are TRBV19 and TRBJ1-1; 10 nucleotides align to TRBD1. J lost 4 bases, V lost 7 bases, and 9 bases had no gene match. The CDR3 contains 15 residues. The V gene's germline CDR1 is LNHDA and CDR2 SQIVND (reference sequence). CDR3 sequence: CASIPVGQGVTEAFF. In DNA, the CDR3 is TGTGCCAGTATCCCGGTAGGACAGGGGGTCACTGAAGCTTTCTTT. Based on the CDR3 plus reference TRBV19 and TRBJ1-1, the full variable domain is DGGITQSPKYLFRKEGQNVTLSCEQNLNHDAMYWYRQDPGQGLRLIYYSQIVNDFQKGDIAEGYSVSREKKESFPLTVTSAQKNPTAFYLCASIPVGQGVTEAFFGQGTRLTVV.

This clonotype was observed at least ten times. The V call is TRBV19, the J call TRBJ2-7; 7 positions match TRBD2. CDR3 length: 15 amino acids. The germline gives CDR1 LNHDA, CDR2 SQIVND (reference sequence). V shed 3 bases and J 4 bases; nucleotides not matched to a gene: 9. The CDR3 spells CASSMVAGVGYEQYF. The CDR3 DNA reads as TGTGCCAGTAGTATGGTTGCGGGAGTAGGGTACGAGCAGTACTTC.

This clonotype was observed many times. The rearrangement joins TRBV11-3 to TRBJ2-7; D unresolved. Germline CDR1 reads SGHNT; CDR2 reads YENEEA. The CDR3 extends over 11 amino acids. Trimming took off 3 bases at V and 11 bases at J, with 11 bases between the two ends. The CDR3 region is CASSFENLEYF. CDR3 sequence (DNA): TGTGCCAGCAGCTTCGAGAATTTGGAGTACTTC.

The rearrangement uses TRBV29-1 and TRBJ2-1; D is uncertain. This CDR3 spans 10 amino acids. Deletions cut 2 bases from V and 8 bases from J, with 4 bases between. Germline assignment: CDR1 SQVTM and CDR2 ANQGSEA. The CDR3 protein is CSVETDEQFF. For the CDR3, the DNA is TGCAGCGTTGAAACGGATGAGCAGTTCTTC.

The chain is built from TRBV24-1 and TRBJ1-2; 11 bases align to TRBD1. After removal of 5 bases from V and 6 bases from J, the junction contained 7 bases not matched to a gene. In germline, CDR1 is KGHDR, CDR2 SFDVKD. The CDR3 is made up of 15 amino acids. The DNA of the CDR3 is TGTGCCACCAGTGCCTCACCGGGACAGGGGGATGGCTACACCTTC. Its protein product is CATSASPGQGDGYTF.

This clonotype was seen ten or more times. The chain joins TRBV15 to TRBJ2-3; the D call may be TRBD1 or TRBD2 (5 bases each). Germline V gene data show CDR1 as LNHNV and CDR2 as YYDKDF (reference sequence). Trimming pared 5 bases from V and 4 bases from J, leaving 19 bases between. The CDR3 sequence is 16 residues long. CDR3 loop: CATSPAGGLGADTQYF. DNA for the CDR3: TGTGCCACCAGCCCCGCCGGTGGCTTGGGGGCAGATACGCAGTATTTT. Supplemented by reference TRBV15 and TRBJ2-3, the full variable domain reads DAMVIQNPRYQVTQFGKPVTLSCSQTLNHNVMYWYQQKSSQAPKLLFHYYDKDFNNEADTPDNFQSRRPNTSFCFLDIRSPGLGDTAMYLCATSPAGGLGADTQYFGPGTRLTVL.

CDR3 protein: CASRGPGKLFF. Here the CDR3 DNA reads TGTGCCAGCAGGGGCCCGGGAAAACTGTTTTTT. The chain has TRBV27 and TRBJ1-4; D not resolved. This CDR3 is 11 amino acids long. Trimming removed 6 bases from V and 10 bases from J, with 9 bases in between. Germline values: CDR1 MNHEY, CDR2 SMNVEV (reference sequence).

The rearrangement uses TRBV7-9 and TRBJ1-1; D is uncertain. V was clipped by 5 bases and J by 6 bases, with 13 bases between them. Germline V gene data show CDR1 as SEHNR and CDR2 as FQNEAQ (reference sequence). This CDR3 is built from 13 residues. CDR3 coding DNA: TGTGCCAGCAGCCAGGTTGGCGGGGCTGAAGCTTTCTTT. It translates to CASSQVGGAEAFF.

The chain carries TRBV30 and TRBJ2-2, with 7 bases identical to TRBD2. The CDR3 runs 15 residues. Germline assignment: CDR1 GTSNPN and CDR2 SVGIG (reference sequence). Trimming at V came to 3 bases and at J to 5 bases, leaving 9 bases not matched to a gene. The DNA of the CDR3 is TGTGCCTGGAGATTCGGGGGGAGGGGTACCGGGGAGCTGTTTTTT. Translating it yields CAWRFGGRGTGELFF.

This clonotype has at least ten counts. The chain uses TRBV29-1 and TRBJ1-1; a weak D match, TRBD1 (6 bases). The CDR3 sequence is 13 residues long. Per germline, CDR1 SQVTM and CDR2 ANQGSEA. V lost 4 bases and J 4 bases, leaving 13 bases between the germline ends. The chain's CDR3 is CSVAGGASTEAFF. CDR3 nucleotide sequence: TGCAGCGTTGCCGGGGGCGCCTCCACTGAAGCTTTCTTT.

This clonotype has only a few counts. The chain carries TRBV18 and TRBJ2-7; 11 nucleotides match TRBD1. The junction had 6 bases not matched to a gene; V was cut back by 4 bases and J by 4 bases. Looked up from germline, CDR1 is KGHSH and CDR2 is LQKENI. CDR3 size: 15 residues. As DNA, the CDR3 is TGTGCCAGCTCACTTGGACAGGGGGCTAAGTACGAGCAGTACTTC. Residues: CASSLGQGAKYEQYF. Filled out from reference TRBV18 and TRBJ2-7, the complete variable domain reads NAGVMQNPRHLVRRRGQEARLRCSPMKGHSHVYWYRQLPEEGLKFMVYLQKENIIDESGMPKERFSAEFPKEGPSILRIQQVVRGDSAAYFCASSLGQGAKYEQYFGPGTRLTVT.

This clonotype has ten or more counts. V and J are TRBV14 and TRBJ1-2, with D perhaps TRBD1 (5 bases). Germline-derived CDR1 and CDR2 are SGHDN and FVKESK. This CDR3 comprises 14 residues. Trimming took 2 bases from V and 14 from J, leaving 21 bases between them. The CDR3 coding sequence is TGTGCCAGCAGCCAATCGGGGCAGGGTGGGAGTTGGACCTTC. Its translation is CASSQSGQGGSWTF.